This T cell receptor (beta chain) came from a study of shared clonotypes between healthy human individuals (TCRdb year 2020). With respect to the entire study: Two women and a few men aged 18 to 49 years were included in the cohort. For each donor, three plates each were used for CD4 naive and CD4 memory, two plates were used for CD8 naive, and one plate was used for CD8 memory. The study deeply sequenced blood TCR repertoires of roughly five healthy adults to estimate repertoire size and the extent of clonotype sharing between individuals. To increase sequencing depth and limit assay-specific biases, different laboratories used diverse techniques to prepare libraries and sequence TCR repertoires. Leukapheresis yielded between about 0.85 and 10 billion PBMCs per donor.

General study outcomes and caveats: Incomplete sequencing was indicated by rarefaction of sorted-subset datasets, despite the large sequencing depth. Pairwise subsampling led to the expectation that sequencing depth would affect the degree of clonotype sharing among donors. Only blood was sampled, and tissue TCR repertoires likely differ from those in blood. Approximately 5% of naive CD4, 3.5% of naive CD8, approximately 2.2% of memory CD4, and about 0.4% of memory CD8 clonotypes were shared across a handful of donors. Compared with non-shared clonotypes, the clonotypes found in all four sorted-subset donors had higher generation probabilities. Larger estimated clonotype richness was generally found for naive subsets than for memory subsets. The small number of donors limited the genetic and exposure-history diversity represented.

The donors were healthy, HIV-negative adults with no recently reported acute infections or vaccinations. Only Caucasian adults living in Nashville, Tennessee, USA were represented among the donors. CD4+ T cells were enriched through magnetic negative selection, after which naive cells were positively selected on CD45RA and the remaining negative fraction served as the memory subset. Blood was collected by leukapheresis, and PBMCs were isolated by Ficoll-Histopaque density gradient centrifugation and then cryopreserved in liquid nitrogen vapor phase. Analytical flow cytometry was used to check the purity and quantity of each magnetically sorted T cell population. Genomic DNA was isolated from each sorted fraction and quantified by UV absorbance on a Nanodrop 2000c. TCR CDR3 regions were amplified from genomic DNA by multiplex PCR using the deep immunoSEQ assay. Extracted genomic DNA from each cell subset was distributed evenly across all wells of several immunoSEQ 96-well plates, and each plate was treated as a replicate. For sorted subsets, each replicate PCR was loaded with roughly 190 ng genomic DNA, equivalent to 30,000 or so T cell genomes. Purified libraries were measured with a Qubit 3.0 fluorometer, size-checked on a Bioanalyzer 2100, and measured again with the KAPA Library Quantification kit. A separate single-read 150-cycle Illumina NextSeq 550 flow cell was used to sequence each immunoSEQ 96-well plate. The paper's data handling went like this. The immunoSEQ output contained only junctional sequences without quality scores, so filtering could not match that applied to full-length reads. To assign V/J genes and CDR3, sequences were annotated using PyIR, a Python wrapper for IgBLAST v1.9, with IMGT germline references. Any read was removed if the V/J assignment was weak (E-value above 1e-6), the CDR3 was missing, or the read contained stop codons, out-of-frame junctions, or ambiguous translated residues. V3J clonotypes were defined by identical inferred V gene, J gene, and CDR3 amino acid sequence. Percentage overlap between repertoires was computed as shared unique clonotypes divided by the size of the smaller repertoire. RTK rarefaction, the Chao1 estimator, and Recon v2.1 estimates of unobserved clonotypes were used to assess repertoire richness. OLGA was used to compute generation probabilities for all TCRbeta clonotypes that the gDNA method yielded from a handful of donors. Entries here come from immuneACCESS through TCRdb and include only in-frame sequences with V and J called. Some clones fail to appear in such tables; in the studies checked, an unresolved V gene covers under half of the shortfall, and the cause of the remainder is unknown. That table furnishes V, J and clone size, whereas the DNA furnished D and trimming. Recorded for this sample are about 2.3 million clones; 80% to 95% of them occurred a single time. Roughly 0.34% of the sample is taken by the ten largest.

Points on this clone: This receptor's antigen is unknown. No base quality values were provided; no much bigger clone lies one nucleotide off.

The germline V gene (reference sequence) supplies CDR1 GTSNPN and CDR2 SVGIG. The V end loses 5 bases and the J end loses 2 bases, and a stretch of 17 bases separates them. The CDR3 sequence holds 15 residues, the cysteine and phenylalanine included. Only CDR3 DNA remains: 45 bases, in frame from the first base. The sequencing input was naive CD4+ T cells from PBMCs. Reading the label with the study, this specimen's cell subset or site is: CD45RA+ positively selected. The chain employs TRBV30 and TRBJ2-3; the D gene may be TRBD1 or TRBD2, since each aligns over 5 bases. The origin of this receptor is a man younger than 35 in good health. Some clones in this sample may be carry-over from other donors' samples. The bases are TGTGCCTGGGGGACCGGGCCGGCGCTCACAGATACGCAGTATTTT. Translated, it reads CAWGTGPALTDTQYF.